These 10 T cell receptor beta chains originate from one sample sequenced in a study of blood T cells in healthy people across ages. The second PCR ran about 6 to 12 cycles with a sample-barcoded 5' primer and J-beta primers. MiXCR, applied by TCRdb to the 5' RACE reads, yields one record per CDR3 protein. The profile covers roughly 1.9 million distinct CDR3 sequences, with 39% appearing a single time and under 25% taken by the ten largest. The sequencing input was blood. The receptors come from a human donor in good health.

There are a few counts of this clonotype. The CDR3 DNA follows: TGTGCCAGCAGCACCTACTTGGGGGACGGGGAGCAGTACTTC. Its translation is CASSTYLGDGEQYF. V gene TRBV5-6 combines with J gene TRBJ2-4, with D perhaps being TRBD1 or TRBD2 (5 bases each). CDR3 length: 14 amino acids. CDR1 and CDR2 (germline): SGHDT, YYEEEE. V was clipped by 4 bases and J by 13 bases, with 21 bases between them.

The V call is TRBV12-3 or TRBV12-4, the J call TRBJ1-1, with unresolved D. The V and J ends lost 5 bases and 5 bases respectively, with 12 bases between them. The CDR3 is made up of 13 amino acids. This CDR3 is CASSEDFNTEAFF. The CDR3, as DNA: TGTGCCAGCAGTGAGGACTTTAATACTGAAGCTTTCTTT.

V and J are TRBV5-6 and TRBJ2-5, with TRBD2 matching 10 bases. The length of the CDR3 is 17 residues. V trimming: 3 bases; J trimming: 5 bases; junction bases outside the gene matches: 13. Germline assignment: CDR1 SGHDT and CDR2 YYEEEE. The DNA of the CDR3 is TGTGCCAGCAGCTCCGGGACTAGCGTTTTGTTGCGGGAGACCCAGTACTTC. Its protein product is CASSSGTSVLLRETQYF.

This clonotype was seen repeatedly, ten times or more. The V gene is TRBV7-9, the J gene TRBJ2-7, with 8 bases identical to TRBD1. From germline, CDR1 is SEHNR and CDR2 FQNEAQ (reference sequence). J lost 1 base, V lost 5 bases, and 7 bases had no gene match. This CDR3 is 15 amino acids long. CDR3 region: CASSPGTGVSYEQYF. DNA of the CDR3: TGTGCCAGCAGCCCTGGGACAGGAGTTTCCTACGAGCAGTACTTC.

The chain carries TRBV6-5 and TRBJ1-1; no clear D. The germline CDR1 and CDR2 sequences are MNHEY and SVGAGI. Trimming stripped 5 bases from V and 8 bases from J, with 12 bases between. This CDR3 region has 12 residues. The CDR3 DNA sequence: TGTGCCAGCAGTCCCTCGGGTATAGAAGCTTTCTTT. It yields the protein CASSPSGIEAFF.

This clonotype was seen ten or more times. The V gene is TRBV6-1, the J gene TRBJ2-5; D not certain. The CDR3 sequence is 13 residues long. The V gene's germline CDR1 is MNHNS and CDR2 SASEGT. The ends were cut back, 6 bases at V and 4 bases at J, with 12 bases in the middle. The CDR3 sequence: CASSPDEVETQYF. CDR3 DNA: TGTGCCAGCAGCCCCGACGAGGTAGAGACCCAGTACTTC.

On this clonotype: Mismatch with germline at one junction end may stem from a read error. The V gene is TRBV12-3 or TRBV12-4, the J gene TRBJ1-4; TRBD1 aligns across 7 bases. CDR3 length: 14 residues. The CDR3 loop reads CTSSFGQGDEKLFF. CDR3 DNA: TGTACCAGCAGTTTCGGCCAGGGGGATGAAAAACTGTTTTTT.

Remarks on this clonotype: The junction departs from the called germline gene at one end, perhaps through a read error. The chain combines TRBV9 with TRBJ2-7, with D tentatively TRBD1 (5 bases). Germline CDR1 reads SGDLS; CDR2 reads YYNGEE. This CDR3 comprises 14 residues. CDR3 DNA sequence: TGTGCCAGCAGTGTAGGAGAAGGGGCCTACGAGCAGTACTTC. This gives the protein CASSVGEGAYEQYF.

The V and J genes are TRBV6-2 or TRBV6-3 and TRBJ2-3; D tentatively fits TRBD1 or TRBD2 (6 bases each). The CDR3 totals 16 residues. The germline V and J ends were trimmed by 0 bases and 9 bases, with 19 bases remaining between them. The V gene's germline CDR1 is MNHEY and CDR2 SVGEGT. The CDR3 nucleotides are TGTGCCAGCAGTTACTCGAAGGCCCGGGGGCGGGGCACGCAGTATTTT. Translation gives CASSYSKARGRGTQYF.

This sequence joins TRBV12-3 or TRBV12-4 and TRBJ1-1; 9 bases fit TRBD1. The CDR3 has 15 residues. V dropped 2 bases and J dropped 1; count of bases not matched to a gene: 2. The CDR3 region is CASSLRGQGNTEAFF. In DNA form, the CDR3 reads TGTGCCAGCAGTTTAAGGGGACAGGGGAACACTGAAGCTTTCTTT.